The sequence of this TCR beta chain was determined in a study of blood T cell repertoires in COVID-19. Germline V gene data show CDR1 as MNHEY and CDR2 as SMNVEV (reference sequence). Trimming cost V 0 bases and J 3 bases, with 8 bases left between them. There are 14 residues in the CDR3. Assay used: immunoSEQ multiplex PCR; TCRdb lists only in-frame clones, some missing. In the table there are around 140,000 clones, about 80% of which are singletons. The gene calls are TRBV27 and TRBJ1-1; weak D call: TRBD1 (5 bases). The receptor comes from a man in his 70s who had recovered from COVID-19. Specimen: peripheral blood. The CDR3 region is CASSLSGGYTEAFF. CDR3 DNA: TGTGCCAGCAGTTTATCGGGGGGGTACACTGAAGCTTTCTTT.